Listed below are T cell receptor beta chains from one sample, sequenced in a study of blood T cell repertoires in COVID-19. TCRdb's table, derived via immunoSEQ multiplex PCR, lists solely in-frame clones and lacks some. The table has some 250,000 clones, around 83% seen once. Sequenced input: peripheral blood. The receptors were gathered from a woman aged 60 to 75 with active or convalescent COVID-19. Each CDR3 is given with its conserved first and last residue. D genes are given only for firm matches. The size field is filled for only some rows; it gives once, few, many or a size class.

D	V	size	J	DNA	CDR3
TRBD1	TRBV6-5	.	TRBJ1-2	TGTGCCAGCAACCGGGGACAGTGGGGTCCCGGTGGCTACACCTTC	CASNRGQWGPGGYTF
TRBD1	TRBV18	.	TRBJ1-3	TGTGCCAGCTCACCACGGCGGACAGGGGGCTCTGGAAACACCATATATTTT	CASSPRRTGGSGNTIYF
TRBD1	TRBV6-1	.	TRBJ2-1	TGTGCCAGCAGTGACCCGGCAGGGGGTACGTACAATGAGCAGTTCTTC	CASSDPAGGTYNEQFF
.	TRBV3-1/TRBV3-2	once	TRBJ2-1	TGTGCCAGCAGCCAAGGGGCTTTTTACAATGAGCAGTTCTTC	CASSQGAFYNEQFF
TRBD1	TRBV3-1/TRBV3-2	.	TRBJ2-7	TGTGCCAGCAGCCTGGACAGGGAGCAGTACTTC	CASSLDREQYF
.	TRBV9	.	TRBJ2-7	TGTGCCAGCAGCGTAGGGGTAGGGGCGCTGGACGAGCAGTACTTC	CASSVGVGALDEQYF
.	TRBV5-4	.	TRBJ1-1	TGTGCCAGCAGCTTTAGGGGCGGGACGACTGAAGCTTTCTTT	CASSFRGGTTEAFF
TRBD2	TRBV6-6	.	TRBJ2-7	TGTGCCAGCAGTCCCGTTCTAGCGGGGGGCTCCTACGAGCAGTACTTC	CASSPVLAGGSYEQYF
TRBD2	TRBV9	.	TRBJ2-2	TGTGCCAGCAGCGCGAGTGGGACTAGCGTGTTCACCGGGGAGCTGTTTTTT	CASSASGTSVFTGELFF
TRBD1	TRBV18	.	TRBJ1-3	TGTGCCAGCTCACCAAACCGACAGGGGGCACCTGGAAACACCATATATTTT	CASSPNRQGAPGNTIYF
TRBD1	TRBV24-1	.	TRBJ2-1	TGTGCCACCAGTGATGTTGCGGGGACAGGTAATTACAATGAGCAGTTCTTC	CATSDVAGTGNYNEQFF
.	TRBV6-5	few	TRBJ1-2	TGTGCCAGCGGGGGCGACAGGTCTTTTGGCTACACCTTC	CASGGDRSFGYTF
.	TRBV5-1	.	TRBJ1-2	TGCGCCAGCAGCATAAACAGCGGGGCTAACTATGGCTACACCTTC	CASSINSGANYGYTF
TRBD1	TRBV3-1/TRBV3-2	.	TRBJ2-1	TGTGCCAGCAGCCAAGAGAGGACAGGGTTTTACAATGAGCAGTTCTTC	CASSQERTGFYNEQFF
.	TRBV19	.	TRBJ1-1	TGTGCCAGTAGCCCTAACACAGGGCTAACTGAAGCTTTCTTT	CASSPNTGLTEAFF
TRBD1	TRBV30	.	TRBJ1-1	TGTGCCTGGAGTGTCCCCGGGACAGTTGGGACTGAAGCTTTCTTT	CAWSVPGTVGTEAFF
TRBD1	TRBV30	.	TRBJ1-1	TGTGCCTGGAGTGATCCAGGGGGTAAAGCTTTCTTT	CAWSDPGGKAFF
.	TRBV3-1/TRBV3-2	.	TRBJ1-3	TGTGCCAGCAGCCAAGGCGGGGGTTGGGGAAACACCATATATTTT	CASSQGGGWGNTIYF
.	TRBV29-1	.	TRBJ2-2	TGCAGCTCAGCACAGGGAAGGTCGGGGGAGCTGTTTTTT	CSSAQGRSGELFF
.	TRBV2	.	TRBJ1-4	TGTGCCAGCAGGCGGAATATAGGACAGAGATATGAAAAACTGTTTTTT	CASRRNIGQRYEKLFF
TRBD2	TRBV18	.	TRBJ2-3	TGTGCCAGCTCATGGATAGCGGGGGGGCCCCCAGATACGCAGTATTTT	CASSWIAGGPPDTQYF
.	TRBV11-2	.	TRBJ2-5	TGTGCCAGCAGCTTTCGAGTAGTTGGTCAAGAGACCCAGTACTTC	CASSFRVVGQETQYF
.	TRBV4-2	.	TRBJ1-4	TGTGCCAGCAGCACCGCGACGGGTAGTGATGAAAAACTGTTTTTT	CASSTATGSDEKLFF
TRBD2	TRBV6-1	.	TRBJ2-3	TGTGCCAGCAGTGAATTGAGCGGGGCTAGACTCACAGATACGCAGTATTTT	CASSELSGARLTDTQYF
TRBD1	TRBV6-5	.	TRBJ2-7	TGTGCCAGCACTAAGGACAGGGAGTTTGGGTACGAGCAGTACTTC	CASTKDREFGYEQYF
TRBD1	TRBV5-5	.	TRBJ2-4	TGTGCCAGCAGCTTACGGACAGGGGCCACCCCAATGGCCAAAAACATTCAGTACTTC	CASSLRTGATPMAKNIQYF
.	TRBV5-1	.	TRBJ1-3	TGCGCCAGCAGCCTCGGGACTGTGAGCTCTGGAAACACCATATATTTT	CASSLGTVSSGNTIYF
TRBD1	TRBV5-1	.	TRBJ2-1	TGCGCCAGCAGCTCAGGGGGCCAGAGCTCCTACAATGAGCAGTTCTTC	CASSSGGQSSYNEQFF
.	TRBV5-5	.	TRBJ2-1	TGTGCCAGCGGACCCCGGGGAGATGAGCAGTTCTTC	CASGPRGDEQFF
.	TRBV9	.	TRBJ2-3	TGTGCCAGCAGCGTAGGCCCCGGGTGGGGGCCAAGCACAGATACGCAGTATTTT	CASSVGPGWGPSTDTQYF
TRBD1	TRBV27	few	TRBJ2-3	TGTGCCAGCAGGGGAACCGGGACAGGGGTTGATACGCAGTATTTT	CASRGTGTGVDTQYF
TRBD1	TRBV5-1	.	TRBJ2-7	TGCGCCAGCAGCGCGGGACAGGGGATTTACGAGCAGTACTTC	CASSAGQGIYEQYF
TRBD1	TRBV2	once	TRBJ1-2	TGTGCCAGCAGTGAACGACAGGGAGGCTATGGCTACACCTTC	CASSERQGGYGYTF
TRBD1	TRBV9	.	TRBJ1-6	TGTGCCAGCAGCGTTGGGGACAGGGCCCGGACGTCACCCCTCCACTTT	CASSVGDRARTSPLHF
TRBD1	TRBV19	.	TRBJ1-2	TGTGCCAGTAGTACTTCATCCAACAGGGGTGGTGGCTACACCTTC	CASSTSSNRGGGYTF
.	TRBV5-4	.	TRBJ2-7	TGTGCCAGCAGCTCCGGGACAAATTTCTACGAGCAGTACTTC	CASSSGTNFYEQYF
.	TRBV2	.	TRBJ1-5	TGTGCCAGCAGTCTCGAAGGGGGTAACAATCAGCCCCAGCATTTT	CASSLEGGNNQPQHF
.	TRBV7-9	.	TRBJ2-5	TGTGCCAGCAGCTTATCTTGGGGGCGGACCCAGTACTTC	CASSLSWGRTQYF
TRBD2	TRBV2	.	TRBJ2-3	TGTGCCAGCAGTCCGCGACTAGCGGGGTTGACAGATACGCAGTATTTT	CASSPRLAGLTDTQYF
TRBD1	TRBV5-1	.	TRBJ1-1	TGCGCCAGCAGCCCGAGAGGACAGGGCAGGGGCACTGAAGCTTTCTTT	CASSPRGQGRGTEAFF
TRBD1	TRBV6-6	.	TRBJ1-5	TGTGCCAGCGAAGGACAGGGTAGAGGGCAGCCCCAGCATTTT	CASEGQGRGQPQHF
.	TRBV7-9	.	TRBJ1-3	TGTGCCAGCAGCCTAAGGACAGACCTCTCTGGAAACACCATATATTTT	CASSLRTDLSGNTIYF
.	TRBV5-1	.	TRBJ2-1	TGCGCCAGCAGCTTGGCCGGGGGAATCAACGGGGATGAGCAGTTCTTC	CASSLAGGINGDEQFF
TRBD2	TRBV5-1	.	TRBJ2-1	TGCGCCAGCAGTTGGGCCGGGACTAGGGGTAACAATGAGCAGTTCTTC	CASSWAGTRGNNEQFF
TRBD1	TRBV20-1	.	TRBJ2-5	TGCAGTGCTCACCAAGGGGGCCCCTTGTACTTC	CSAHQGGPLYF
.	TRBV27	.	TRBJ1-2	TGTGCCAGCAGTTTATCCGGGGGGGGGCCGGAGTATGGCTACACCTTC	CASSLSGGGPEYGYTF
TRBD2	TRBV18	once	TRBJ2-2	TGTGCCAGCTCACCACGGGGGGGAACGAACACCGGGGAGCTGTTTTTT	CASSPRGGTNTGELFF
TRBD2	TRBV7-2	.	TRBJ2-4	TGTGCCAGCAGCTTAGCCCTAGCGGGGGGTTTAAACATTCAGTACTTC	CASSLALAGGLNIQYF
.	TRBV11-1	.	TRBJ2-3	TGTGCCAGCAGTCCGACAGAATTCACAGATACGCAGTATTTT	CASSPTEFTDTQYF
.	TRBV6-6	.	TRBJ1-5	TGTGCCAGTCTACCCGGGGTCGTCATGAATCAGCCCCAGCATTTT	CASLPGVVMNQPQHF
TRBD1	TRBV13	.	TRBJ2-5	TGTGCCAGCGGCCAAAGGACAGGGAGACCACAAGAGACCCAGTACTTC	CASGQRTGRPQETQYF